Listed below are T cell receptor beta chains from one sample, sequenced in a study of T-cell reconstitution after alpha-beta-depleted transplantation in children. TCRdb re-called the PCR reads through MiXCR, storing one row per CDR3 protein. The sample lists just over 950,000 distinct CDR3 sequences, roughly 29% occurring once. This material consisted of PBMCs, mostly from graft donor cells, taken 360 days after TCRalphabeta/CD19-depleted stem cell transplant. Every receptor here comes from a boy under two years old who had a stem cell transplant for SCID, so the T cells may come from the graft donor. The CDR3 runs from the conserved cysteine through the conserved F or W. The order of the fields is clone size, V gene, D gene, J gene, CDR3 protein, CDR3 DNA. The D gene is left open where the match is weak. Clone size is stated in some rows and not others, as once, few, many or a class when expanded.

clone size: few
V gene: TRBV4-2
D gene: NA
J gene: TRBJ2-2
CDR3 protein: CASSQVGAPGELFF
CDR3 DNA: TGTGCCAGCAGCCAAGTGGGCGCTCCCGGGGAGCTGTTTTTT

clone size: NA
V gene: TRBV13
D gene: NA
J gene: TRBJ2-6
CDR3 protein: CASSFNRLSGANVLTF
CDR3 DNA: TGTGCCAGCAGCTTTAACAGGCTCTCTGGGGCCAACGTCCTGACTTTC

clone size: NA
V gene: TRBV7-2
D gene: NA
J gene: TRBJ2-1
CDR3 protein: CASSLGGVGNEQFF
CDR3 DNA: TGTGCCAGCAGCTTAGGGGGGGTAGGAAATGAGCAGTTCTTC

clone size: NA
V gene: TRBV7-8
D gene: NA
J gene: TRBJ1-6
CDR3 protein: CASSLNIRASLHF
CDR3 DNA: TGTGCCAGCAGCTTAAATATCCGGGCCTCCCTCCACTTT

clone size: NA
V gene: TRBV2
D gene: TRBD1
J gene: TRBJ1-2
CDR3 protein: CASLEDRAHGYTF
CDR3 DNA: TGTGCCAGCCTTGAGGACAGGGCACATGGCTACACCTTC

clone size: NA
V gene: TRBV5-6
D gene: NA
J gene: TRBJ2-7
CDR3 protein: CASSPLPGEQYF
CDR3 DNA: TGTGCCAGCAGCCCCCTCCCAGGAGAGCAGTACTTC

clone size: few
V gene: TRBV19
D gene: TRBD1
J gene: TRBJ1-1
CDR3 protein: CASSRRGRNSEAFF
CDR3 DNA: TGTGCCAGTAGTCGCAGGGGGCGAAATTCTGAAGCTTTCTTT

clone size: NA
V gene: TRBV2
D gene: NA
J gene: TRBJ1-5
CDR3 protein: CASSDLGHSLASNQPQHF
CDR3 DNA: TGTGCCAGCAGTGACTTGGGACACTCCTTGGCCAGCAATCAGCCCCAGCATTTT

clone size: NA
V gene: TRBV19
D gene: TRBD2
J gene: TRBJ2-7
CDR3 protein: CASSIGSGGSYEQYF
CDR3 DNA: TGTGCCAGTAGTATAGGTAGCGGGGGGTCCTACGAGCAGTACTTC

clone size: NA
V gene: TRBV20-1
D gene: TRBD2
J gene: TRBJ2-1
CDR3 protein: CSAIRLGGGPTDEQFF
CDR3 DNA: TGCAGTGCCATCCGACTGGGCGGGGGGCCCACCGATGAGCAGTTCTTC

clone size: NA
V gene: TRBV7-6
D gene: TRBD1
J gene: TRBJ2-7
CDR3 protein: CASSLIGTGGEQYF
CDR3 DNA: TGTGCCAGCAGCTTAATTGGGACAGGGGGCGAGCAGTACTTC

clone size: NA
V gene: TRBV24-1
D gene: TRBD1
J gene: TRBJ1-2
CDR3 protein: CATSDSVRTGVEEGYTF
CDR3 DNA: TGTGCCACCAGTGATTCGGTTAGGACAGGAGTAGAAGAGGGCTACACCTTC

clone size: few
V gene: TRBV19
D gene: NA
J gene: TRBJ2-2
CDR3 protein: CASSLILGELFF
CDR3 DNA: TGTGCCAGTAGTCTTATTCTCGGGGAGCTGTTTTTT